These 10 T cell receptor beta chains were all obtained from the same sample, sequenced in a study of T cell clonality in common variable immunodeficiency. Clones were sequenced by immunoSEQ multiplex PCR, and TCRdb holds only the in-frame ones, with some missing. Altogether around 45,000 clones were found in the sample, and no singletons occur. What was sequenced was peripheral blood mononuclear cells. Source of these receptors: a person between 18 and 69 years old in good health.

This clone was seen repeatedly, ten times or more. The observed sequence ends 3 residues before the CDR3 terminus, with the missing tail filled in from the germline J gene. The chain links TRBV7-8 to TRBJ2-1, with unresolved D. CDR1 is SGHVS, CDR2 FQNEAQ, per germline. The CDR3 covers 16 residues. With 1 base removed from V and 0 bases from J, the gap between germline ends came to 10 bases. CDR3 loop: CASSLGPISSYNEQFF. The sequenced part of the CDR3 DNA is TGTGCCAGCAGCTTAGGTCCTATAAGCTCCTACAATGAG.

This clone was picked up many times. The CDR3 is cut off 3 residues early in the read; its end comes from the germline J gene. The chain employs TRBV5-5 and TRBJ1-5, with D uncertain. Germline V CDR1 and CDR2: SGHKS, YYEKEE (reference sequence). Between the trimmed V and J ends, which lost 0 bases and 7 bases, there was a span of 11 bases. The CDR3 is 14 residues long. The sequenced CDR3 bases are TGTGCCAGCAGCTTGGCCGGTGGTATCCAGCCC. It encodes CASSLAGGIQP. The complete CDR3 reads CASSLAGGIQPQHF.

Ten or more counts support this clone. The read halts 3 residues ahead of the CDR3 end, with the missing end drawn from the germline J gene. This chain connects TRBV11-3 to TRBJ2-1, with TRBD2 matching 13 bases. The V and J ends lost 5 bases and 4 bases, in that order; junction bases with no gene match: 2. This CDR3 comprises 15 residues. CDR1 and CDR2 (germline): SGHNT, YENEEA. The sequenced part of the CDR3 DNA is TGTGCCAGCAGCCTGACTAGCGGGGGGTACAATGAG. Amino acid sequence: CASSLTSGGYNE. In full, the CDR3 reads CASSLTSGGYNEQFF. The whole variable domain, remainder taken from reference TRBV11-3 and TRBJ2-1, is EAGVVQSPRYKIIEKKQPVAFWCNPISGHNTLYWYLQNLGQGPELLIRYENEEAVDDSQLPKDRFSAERLKGVDSTLKIQPAELGDSAVYLCASSLTSGGYNEQFFGPGTRLTVL.

This clone has just a few counts. The read terminates 3 residues before the CDR3 end, so the remaining end is supplied by the germline J gene. The V gene is TRBV11-2, the J gene TRBJ2-1; D gene uncertain. With 5 bases removed from V and 9 bases from J, the gap between germline ends came to 14 bases. In germline, CDR1 is SGHAT, CDR2 FQNNGV. The CDR3 runs 13 residues. The sequenced CDR3 bases are TGTGCCAGCAGCAGGAGCGCCGCCCGTGAG. This encodes CASSRSAARE. The full CDR3 protein is CASSRSAAREQFF.

This clone has a count of ten or more. The read ends 3 residues early relative to the CDR3; the germline J gene fills the gap. J is TRBJ1-1 and V is TRBV20-1, with 7 positions matching TRBD1. V dropped 0 bases and J dropped 5; count of bases not matched to a gene: 6. From germline, CDR1 is DFQATT and CDR2 SNEGSKA (reference sequence). The CDR3 runs 14 residues. CDR3 sequence reads: CSARDEDRITEAFF. CDR3 DNA, as far as it was read: TGCAGTGCTAGAGATGAGGACAGGATAACTGAA.

This clone was counted ten times or more. The read terminates 3 residues ahead of where the CDR3 ends, so the germline J gene completes it. V gene TRBV18 combines with J gene TRBJ1-1, with TRBD1 matching over 9 bases. Germline V gene sequence: CDR1 KGHSH, CDR2 LQKENI. The CDR3 is 13 amino acids. J lost 1 base, V lost 6 bases, and 0 bases had no gene match. The CDR3 spells CASSGQGNTEAFF. The part of the CDR3 DNA that was read is TGTGCCAGCTCGGGACAGGGGAACACTGAA.

This clone was recorded at least ten times. The missing CDR3 end, 3 residues past where the read stops, is filled in from the germline J gene. The chain joins TRBV20-1 to TRBJ2-7; TRBD1 matches 7 bases. V lost 1 base and J lost 3; bases outside the gene matches: 6. This CDR3 spans 14 amino acids. Per germline, CDR1 DFQATT and CDR2 SNEGSKA (reference sequence). CDR3 protein: CSARGRTGDYEQYF. CDR3 bases read: TGCAGTGCTAGAGGAAGGACAGGTGACTACGAG.

In its sample, this clone was seen many times. Incomplete CDR3 DNA: TGTGCCAGCTCAGCCCGGGACAGGGACTACGAG. Translating it yields CASSARDRDYE. The full CDR3 is CASSARDRDYEQYF. The chain joins TRBV18 to TRBJ2-7, with 9 bases fitting TRBD1. The CDR3 extends 3 residues past the end of the read, so its final part is completed from the germline J gene. In germline, CDR1 is KGHSH, CDR2 LQKENI. Trimming removed 5 bases from V and 3 bases from J; junction bases left unmatched: 5. The CDR3 is made up of 14 amino acids.

This clone was recorded at least ten times. The read terminates 3 residues before the CDR3 end, so the remaining end is supplied by the germline J gene. This chain joins TRBV18 and TRBJ2-2; perhaps TRBD2 as D (5 bases). The CDR3 is 18 residues long. The ends were cut back, 1 base at V and 9 bases at J, with 24 bases in the middle. In germline, CDR1 is KGHSH, CDR2 LQKENI. The DNA read from the CDR3 is TGTGCCAGCTCACCACTAGCGACTACACGAACTAACCACCGGGAG. Protein product: CASSPLATTRTNHRE. The complete CDR3 sequence is CASSPLATTRTNHRELFF.

This clone was picked up many times. The CDR3 is cut off 3 residues early in the read; its end comes from the germline J gene. The rearrangement joins TRBV19 to TRBJ2-7; 10 bases agree with TRBD1. The length of the CDR3 is 16 residues. The germline V gene encodes CDR1 LNHDA and CDR2 SQIVND (reference sequence). V was pared by 1 base and J by 6 bases, with 9 bases of the junction left unmatched. The sequenced CDR3 bases are TGTGCCAGTAGTATAGGGACAGGGGGTCATTCGGGCGAG. Translating gives CASSIGTGGHSGE. The CDR3 in full is CASSIGTGGHSGEQYF.